This TCR beta chain was sequenced for a study of T cell repertoires in cytomegalovirus infection (dated by TCRdb to between 2018 and 2020). For context, the study as a whole: Donor HLA type was relevant to the analysis, because carriage of CMV infection together with the matching HLA type was indicated by public TCR beta signatures. The investigation overall reported the following: The ex vivo response was dominated by HLA-C-restricted CMV-specific TCR beta clonotypes, and the single most frequent clonotype in two of eight donors was supplied by these HLA-C-restricted clonotypes. In both this cohort and an independent cohort of approximately 350 donors, the cumulative frequency of public TCR beta family members distinguished carriers of CMV infection plus the relevant HLA type.

As concerns this clonotype: Its antigen is not yet known. No base qualities exist here, and no much larger clone lies one base off it.

CDR3 length: 14 amino acids, cysteine to phenylalanine. Only the CDR3 part of the read is kept: 42 bases, read in frame from the first base. The germline V gene yields SNHLY for CDR1 and FYNNEI for CDR2. From V the trimming removes 5 bases and from J it removes 3 bases, while the gene matches leave 6 bases of the junction unaccounted for. Sequenced on an Illumina HiSeq 1500. Clones were called with MiXCR by TCRdb after fastp trimmed the public reads at Q25, and only in-frame beta chains were retained. Entries that share a CDR3 protein sequence are merged under the most common genes and DNA. Within this sample are approximately 500,000 distinct CDR3 sequences, with 10% to 12% of them counted one time only. The biggest ten clones account for approximately 10% of the sample.

The chain is assembled from TRBV2 and TRBJ2-7, and TRBD2 aligns with 8 junction nucleotides. The source of this sequence is a human donor in good health (CMV status not recorded). Some clones in this sample may be carry-over from other donors' samples. Sequenced material: PBMCs. The base sequence is TGTGCCAGCAGTTTAACTAGCGGTATCTACGAGCAGTACTTC. It specifies CASSLTSGIYEQYF.